This T cell receptor (beta chain) was captured in a study of CD8+ T cells in alopecia areata. In the study overall: Tofacitinib was taken orally by treated patients, and the dose was 5 to 10 mg twice daily.

TCR sequencing used cDNA made by reverse transcription of extracted RNA. Sequencing used immunoSEQ multiplex PCR; TCRdb keeps in-frame clones, though not all of them. The sample yields some 99,000 clones, 35% to 50% seen once. The length of the CDR3 is 11 residues. The V gene's germline CDR1 is DFQATT and CDR2 SNEGSKA (reference sequence). V shed 4 bases and J shed 4 bases, with 7 bases lying between them. This clone was seen a handful of times. Punch biopsies of lesional scalp, plus peripheral blood, were taken from alopecia areata patients. This sequence joins TRBV20-1 and TRBJ1-2; D is undetermined. Sequenced sample: CD4+ T cells sorted from blood. The receptor's source is a human donor with alopecia areata. The CDR3 loop reads CSAMDGYGYTF. The CDR3 DNA follows: TGCAGTGCTATGGATGGCTATGGCTACACCTTC.